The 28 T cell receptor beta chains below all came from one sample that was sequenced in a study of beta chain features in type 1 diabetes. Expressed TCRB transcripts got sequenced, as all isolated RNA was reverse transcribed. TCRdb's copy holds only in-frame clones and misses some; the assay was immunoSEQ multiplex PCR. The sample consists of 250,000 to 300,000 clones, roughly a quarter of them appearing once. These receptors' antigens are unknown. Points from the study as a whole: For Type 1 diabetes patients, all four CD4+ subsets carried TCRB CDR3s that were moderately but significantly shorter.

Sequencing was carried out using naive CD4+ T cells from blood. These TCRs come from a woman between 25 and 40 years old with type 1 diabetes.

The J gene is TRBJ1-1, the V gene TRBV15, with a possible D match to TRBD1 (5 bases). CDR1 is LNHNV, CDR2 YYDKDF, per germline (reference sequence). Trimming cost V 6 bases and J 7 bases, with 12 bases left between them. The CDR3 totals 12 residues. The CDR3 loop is CATRPRGGEAFF. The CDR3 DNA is TGTGCCACCAGACCAAGGGGTGGTGAAGCTTTCTTT.

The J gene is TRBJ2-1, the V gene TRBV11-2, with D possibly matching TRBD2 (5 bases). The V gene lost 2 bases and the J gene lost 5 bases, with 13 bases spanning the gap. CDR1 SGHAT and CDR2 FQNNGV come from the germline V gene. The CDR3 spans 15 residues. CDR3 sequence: CASSLYWASNNEQFF. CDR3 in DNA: TGTGCCAGCAGCTTATATTGGGCTAGCAACAATGAGCAGTTCTTC.

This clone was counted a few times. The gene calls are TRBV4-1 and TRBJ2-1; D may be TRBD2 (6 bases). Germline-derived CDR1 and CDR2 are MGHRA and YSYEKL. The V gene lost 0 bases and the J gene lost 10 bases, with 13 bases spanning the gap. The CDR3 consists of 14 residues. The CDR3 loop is CASSQDRGAWEQFF. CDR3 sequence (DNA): TGCGCCAGCAGCCAAGATCGCGGGGCATGGGAGCAGTTCTTC.

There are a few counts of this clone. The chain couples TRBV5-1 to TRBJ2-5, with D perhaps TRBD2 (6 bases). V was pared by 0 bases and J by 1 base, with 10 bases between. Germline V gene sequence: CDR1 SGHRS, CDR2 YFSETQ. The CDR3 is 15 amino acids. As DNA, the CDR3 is TGCGCCAGCAGCTTGGTTTCGGAGGGCCAAGAGACCCAGTACTTC. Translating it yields CASSLVSEGQETQYF. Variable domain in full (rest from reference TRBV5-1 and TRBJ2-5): KAGVTQTPRYLIKTRGQQVTLSCSPISGHRSVSWYQQTPGQGLQFLFEYFSETQRNKGNFPGRFSGRQFSNSRSEMNVSTLELGDSALYLCASSLVSEGQETQYFGPGTRLLVL.

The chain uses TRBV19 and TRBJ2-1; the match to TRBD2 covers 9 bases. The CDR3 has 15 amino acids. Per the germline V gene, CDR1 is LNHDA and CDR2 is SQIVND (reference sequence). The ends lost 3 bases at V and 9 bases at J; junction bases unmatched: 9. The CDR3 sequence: CASSIRQREVGEQFF. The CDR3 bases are TGTGCCAGTAGTATCCGCCAGCGGGAGGTAGGTGAGCAGTTCTTC.

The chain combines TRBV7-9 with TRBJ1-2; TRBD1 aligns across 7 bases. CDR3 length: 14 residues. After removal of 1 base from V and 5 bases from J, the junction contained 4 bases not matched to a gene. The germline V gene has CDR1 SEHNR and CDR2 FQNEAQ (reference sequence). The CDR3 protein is CASSLGVRGYGYTF. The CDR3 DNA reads TGTGCCAGCAGCTTAGGTGTCAGGGGGTATGGCTACACCTTC.

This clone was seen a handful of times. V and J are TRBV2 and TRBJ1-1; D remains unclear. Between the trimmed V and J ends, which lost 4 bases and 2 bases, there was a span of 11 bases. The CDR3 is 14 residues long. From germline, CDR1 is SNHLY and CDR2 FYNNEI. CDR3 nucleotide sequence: TGTGCCAGCAGTGCGAGCATGAAAAACACTGAAGCTTTCTTT. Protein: CASSASMKNTEAFF.

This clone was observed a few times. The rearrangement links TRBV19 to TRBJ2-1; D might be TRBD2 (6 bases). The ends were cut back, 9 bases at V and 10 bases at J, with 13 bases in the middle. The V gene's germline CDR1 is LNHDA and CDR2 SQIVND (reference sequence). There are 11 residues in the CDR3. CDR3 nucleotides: TGTGCCAGCCGACTAGACGGCGAGCAGTTCTTC. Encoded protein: CASRLDGEQFF.

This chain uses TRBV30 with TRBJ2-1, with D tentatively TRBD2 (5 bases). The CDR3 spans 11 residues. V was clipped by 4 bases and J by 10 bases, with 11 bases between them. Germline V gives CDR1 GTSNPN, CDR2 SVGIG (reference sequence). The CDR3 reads CAWNNLAEQFF. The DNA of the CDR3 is TGTGCCTGGAATAATTTAGCGGAGCAGTTCTTC. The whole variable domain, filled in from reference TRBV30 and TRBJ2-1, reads SQTIHQWPATLVQPVGSPLSLECTVEGTSNPNLYWYRQAAGRGLQLLFYSVGIGQISSEVPQNLSASRPQDRQFILSSKKLLLSDSGFYLCAWNNLAEQFFGPGTRLTVL.

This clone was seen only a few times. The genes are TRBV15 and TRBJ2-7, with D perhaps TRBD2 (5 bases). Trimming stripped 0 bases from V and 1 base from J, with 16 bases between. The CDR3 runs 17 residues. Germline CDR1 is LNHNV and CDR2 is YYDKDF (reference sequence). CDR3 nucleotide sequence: TGTGCCACCAGCAGAGATGTTGGGCGGGTGAAGTCCTACGAGCAGTACTTC. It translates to CATSRDVGRVKSYEQYF.

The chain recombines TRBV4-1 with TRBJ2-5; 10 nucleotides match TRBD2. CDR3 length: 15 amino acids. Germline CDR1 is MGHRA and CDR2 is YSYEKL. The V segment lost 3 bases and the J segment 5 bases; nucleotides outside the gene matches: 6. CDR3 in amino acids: CASSHPGLATETQYF. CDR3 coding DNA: TGCGCCAGCAGCCACCCGGGACTAGCGACGGAGACCCAGTACTTC.

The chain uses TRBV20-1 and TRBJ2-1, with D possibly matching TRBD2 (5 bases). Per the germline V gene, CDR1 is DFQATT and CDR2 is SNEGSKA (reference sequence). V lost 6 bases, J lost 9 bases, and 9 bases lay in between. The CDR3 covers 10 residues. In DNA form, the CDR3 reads TGCAGTGCCCCCCGGGGTGAGCAGTTCTTC. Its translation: CSAPRGEQFF.

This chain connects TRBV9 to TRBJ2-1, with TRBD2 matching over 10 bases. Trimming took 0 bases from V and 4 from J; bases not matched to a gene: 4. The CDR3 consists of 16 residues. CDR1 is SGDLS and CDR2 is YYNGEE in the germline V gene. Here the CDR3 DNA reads TGTGCCAGCAGCGTAGGGGCTAGCGGGAGTTACAATGAGCAGTTCTTC. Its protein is CASSVGASGSYNEQFF. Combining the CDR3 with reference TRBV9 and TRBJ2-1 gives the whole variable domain DSGVTQTPKHLITATGQRVTLRCSPRSGDLSVYWYQQSLDQGLQFLIQYYNGEERAKGNILERFSAQQFPDLHSELNLSSLELGDSALYFCASSVGASGSYNEQFFGPGTRLTVL.

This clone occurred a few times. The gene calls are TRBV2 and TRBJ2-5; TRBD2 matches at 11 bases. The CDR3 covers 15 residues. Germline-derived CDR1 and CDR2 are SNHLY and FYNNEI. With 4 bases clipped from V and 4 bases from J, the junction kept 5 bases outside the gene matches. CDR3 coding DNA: TGTGCCAGCAGTGGGCCACTAGCGGGAGCAGAGACCCAGTACTTC. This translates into CASSGPLAGAETQYF.

Written as DNA, the CDR3 is TGTGCCTGTCAAGGCGGGGGCTCCTACAATGAGCAGTTCTTC. Translation: CACQGGGSYNEQFF. The chain couples TRBV30 to TRBJ2-1; TRBD2 matches at 7 bases. The J segment lost 0 bases and the V segment lost 6 bases, leaving 5 bases of the junction unmatched. Germline-derived CDR1 and CDR2 are GTSNPN and SVGIG (reference sequence). The CDR3 loop spans 14 amino acids.

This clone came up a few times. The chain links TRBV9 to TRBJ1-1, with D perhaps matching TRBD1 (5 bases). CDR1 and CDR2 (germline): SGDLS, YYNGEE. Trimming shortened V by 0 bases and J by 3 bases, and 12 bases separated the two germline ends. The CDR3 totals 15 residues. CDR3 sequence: CASSVAPGRDTEAFF. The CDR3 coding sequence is TGTGCCAGCAGCGTAGCGCCAGGGAGGGACACTGAAGCTTTCTTT. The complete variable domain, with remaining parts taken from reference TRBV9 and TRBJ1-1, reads DSGVTQTPKHLITATGQRVTLRCSPRSGDLSVYWYQQSLDQGLQFLIQYYNGEERAKGNILERFSAQQFPDLHSELNLSSLELGDSALYFCASSVAPGRDTEAFFGQGTRLTVV.

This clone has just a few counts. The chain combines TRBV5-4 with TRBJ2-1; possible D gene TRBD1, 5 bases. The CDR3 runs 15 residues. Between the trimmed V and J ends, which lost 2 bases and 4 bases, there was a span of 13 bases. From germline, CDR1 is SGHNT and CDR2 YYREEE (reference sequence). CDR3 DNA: TGTGCCAGCAGCTTAGAGAGGCCAGGGTACAATGAGCAGTTCTTC. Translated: CASSLERPGYNEQFF.

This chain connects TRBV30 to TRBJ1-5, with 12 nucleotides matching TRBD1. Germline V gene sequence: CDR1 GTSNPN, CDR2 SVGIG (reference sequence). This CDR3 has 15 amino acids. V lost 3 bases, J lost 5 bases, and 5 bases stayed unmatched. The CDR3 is CAWRFGTGGDQPQHF. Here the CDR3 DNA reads TGTGCCTGGAGGTTCGGGACAGGGGGCGATCAGCCCCAGCATTTT.

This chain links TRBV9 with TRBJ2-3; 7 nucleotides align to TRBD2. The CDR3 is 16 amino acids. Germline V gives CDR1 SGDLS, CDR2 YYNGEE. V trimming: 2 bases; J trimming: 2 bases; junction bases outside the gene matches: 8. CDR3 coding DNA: TGTGCCAGCAGCGTCTCAATAGCGGGCATCACAGATACGCAGTATTTT. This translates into CASSVSIAGITDTQYF.

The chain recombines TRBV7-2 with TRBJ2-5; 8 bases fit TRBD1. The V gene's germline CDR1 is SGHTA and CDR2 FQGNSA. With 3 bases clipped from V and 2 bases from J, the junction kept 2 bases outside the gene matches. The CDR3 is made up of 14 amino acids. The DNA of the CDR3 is TGTGCCAGCAGCTTCAACAGGGGGCAAGAGACCCAGTACTTC. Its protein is CASSFNRGQETQYF.

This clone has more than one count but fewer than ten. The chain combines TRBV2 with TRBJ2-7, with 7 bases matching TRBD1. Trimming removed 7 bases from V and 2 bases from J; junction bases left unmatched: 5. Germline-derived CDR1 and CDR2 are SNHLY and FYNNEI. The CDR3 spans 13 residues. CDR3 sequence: CASTGQRTYEQYF. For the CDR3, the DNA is TGTGCCAGCACGGGACAGAGGACCTACGAGCAGTACTTC.

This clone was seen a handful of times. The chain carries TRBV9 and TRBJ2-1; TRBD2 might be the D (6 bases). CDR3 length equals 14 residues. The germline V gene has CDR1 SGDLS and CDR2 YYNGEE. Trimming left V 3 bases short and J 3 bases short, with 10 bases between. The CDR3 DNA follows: TGTGCCAGCAGCGGGGCTAGCGTCTACAATGAGCAGTTCTTC. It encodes CASSGASVYNEQFF.

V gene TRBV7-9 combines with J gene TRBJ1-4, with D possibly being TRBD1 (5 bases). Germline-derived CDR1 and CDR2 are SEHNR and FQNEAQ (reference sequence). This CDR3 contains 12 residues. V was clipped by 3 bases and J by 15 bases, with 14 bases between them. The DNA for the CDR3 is TGTGCCAGCAGCTTCACGGGGGAGATGGTGTTTTTT. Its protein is CASSFTGEMVFF.

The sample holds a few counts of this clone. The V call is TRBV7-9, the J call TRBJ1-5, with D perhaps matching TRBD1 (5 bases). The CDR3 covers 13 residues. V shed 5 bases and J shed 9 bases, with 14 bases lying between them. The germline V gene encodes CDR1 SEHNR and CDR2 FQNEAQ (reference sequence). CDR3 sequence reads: CASSPGLVGPQHF. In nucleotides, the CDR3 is TGTGCCAGCAGCCCAGGGTTAGTAGGGCCCCAGCATTTT.

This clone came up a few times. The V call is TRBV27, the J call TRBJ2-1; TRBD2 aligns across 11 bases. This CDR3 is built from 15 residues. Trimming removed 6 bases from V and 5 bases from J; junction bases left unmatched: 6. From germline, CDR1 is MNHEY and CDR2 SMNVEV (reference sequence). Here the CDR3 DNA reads TGTGCCAGCAGCCCGACTAGCGGGATCAACAATGAGCAGTTCTTC. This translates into CASSPTSGINNEQFF.

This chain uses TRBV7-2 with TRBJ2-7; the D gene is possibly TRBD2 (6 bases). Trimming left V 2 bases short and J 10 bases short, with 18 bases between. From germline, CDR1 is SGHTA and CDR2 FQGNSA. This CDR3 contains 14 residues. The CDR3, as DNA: TGTGCCAGCAGCTTATCGCCGGGACTTACCTTACAGTACTTC. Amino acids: CASSLSPGLTLQYF.

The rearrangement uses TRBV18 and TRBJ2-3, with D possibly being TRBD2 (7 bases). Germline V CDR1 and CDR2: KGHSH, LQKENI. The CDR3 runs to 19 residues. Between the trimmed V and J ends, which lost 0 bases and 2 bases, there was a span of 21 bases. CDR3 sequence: CASSPPGQFLAEDTDTQYF. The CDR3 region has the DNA TGTGCCAGCTCACCACCTGGACAGTTTCTAGCGGAGGACACAGATACGCAGTATTTT. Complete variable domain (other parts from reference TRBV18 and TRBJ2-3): NAGVMQNPRHLVRRRGQEARLRCSPMKGHSHVYWYRQLPEEGLKFMVYLQKENIIDESGMPKERFSAEFPKEGPSILRIQQVVRGDSAAYFCASSPPGQFLAEDTDTQYFGPGTRLTVL.

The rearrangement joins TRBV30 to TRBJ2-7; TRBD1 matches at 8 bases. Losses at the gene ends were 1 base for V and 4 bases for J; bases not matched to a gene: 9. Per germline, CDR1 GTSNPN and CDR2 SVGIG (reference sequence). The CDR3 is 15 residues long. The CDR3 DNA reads TGTGCCTGGAGTGGCTCGGCAGGGGGCAAGTACGAGCAGTACTTC. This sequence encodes CAWSGSAGGKYEQYF.